This passage covers 3 T cell receptor beta chains from one sample sequenced in a study of T cell responses to AZD1222 COVID-19 vaccine. Assay: immunoSEQ multiplex PCR; the TCRdb copy retains only in-frame clones and omits some. The table includes around 250,000 clones, approximately 95% detected once. The material sequenced was peripheral blood, taken on day 0 of AZD1222 vaccination. The receptors shown here come from an adult in good health.

The chain employs TRBV2 and TRBJ1-1; tentatively, D is TRBD1 (5 bases). CDR1 SNHLY and CDR2 FYNNEI come from the germline V gene. V was trimmed by 11 bases and J by 4 bases, leaving 23 bases between them. This CDR3 contains 15 residues. The CDR3 DNA is TGTGCCGCAGCGCAGGATACAGCCGGGGGCACTGAAGCTTTCTTT. It codes for CAAAQDTAGGTEAFF.

In the case of this clone: Other DNA variants within this sample encode the same CDR3. The rearrangement links TRBV6-2 or TRBV6-3 to TRBJ2-1, with 12 bases identical to TRBD2. CDR1 and CDR2 from the germline V gene are MNHEY and SVGEGT. V shed 4 bases, J shed 4 bases, and the junction held 2 bases outside the gene matches. The CDR3 runs to 15 residues. The CDR3 protein is CASSSLAGGYNEQFF. The CDR3 nucleotides are TGTGCCAGCAGTTCGCTAGCGGGAGGGTACAATGAGCAGTTCTTC.

The chain links TRBV27 to TRBJ2-6; D ambiguous. This CDR3 is 16 amino acids long. From germline, CDR1 is MNHEY and CDR2 SMNVEV (reference sequence). V was pared by 5 bases and J by 2 bases, with 13 bases between. CDR3 nucleotide sequence: TGTGCCAGCAGTCCCTTCGGACGAACTGGGGCCAACGTCCTGACTTTC. This gives the protein CASSPFGRTGANVLTF.